This record looks at one TCR beta chain sequence and its context. The antigen is unknown. Related graft donors supplied nonmyeloablative bone marrow transplants, and mixed chimerism was transient. Unstimulated regulatory T cells (CD4+CD25+CD127-), CD4+CD25- non-regulatory cells, CD4 and CD8 cells were FACS-sorted from thawed PBMCs. The data belong to a study of Tregs in tolerant kidney transplant recipients. Findings and caveats of the study: Antigen-driven expansion was suggested because donor-specific Tregs expanded more than all Tregs in tolerant patients. Activated donor B cell expansion appeared to reveal the most relevant donor-specific TCRbeta repertoire. Biological reproducibility was not directly addressed in this study.

Assay used: immunoSEQ multiplex PCR; TCRdb lists only in-frame clones, some missing. The sample has around 50,000 clones, roughly nine tenths seen once. V was pared by 5 bases and J by 6 bases, with 12 bases of the junction left unmatched. The CDR3 loop spans 16 amino acids. Germline V lookup: CDR1 SGHTA, CDR2 FQGNSA. Sequences were derived from CD8+ T cells from blood (PBMCs), sampled 24 months after the transplant. This receptor was identified in a human patient who received a combined kidney and bone marrow transplant. Some T cells may be the graft donor's. The genes are TRBV7-2 and TRBJ1-2; the match to TRBD1 covers 10 bases. CDR3 coding DNA: TGTGCCAGCAGCATAACACGGGACAGGGGCCCCGATGGCTACACCTTC. Residues: CASSITRDRGPDGYTF. Full variable domain (missing parts from reference TRBV7-2 and TRBJ1-2): GAGVSQSPSNKVTEKGKDVELRCDPISGHTALYWYRQSLGQGLEFLIYFQGNSAPDKSGLPSDRFSAERTGGSVSTLTIQRTQQEDSAVYLCASSITRDRGPDGYTFGSGTRLTVV.